These T cell receptor beta chains were read from a single sample in a study of OX40 agonist ivuxolimab in advanced cancers. Generated by immunoSEQ multiplex PCR, the TCRdb table keeps only in-frame clones and is missing some. The top ten hold under 4.5% of the sample, which has 50,000 to 85,000 clones, approximately 81% seen once. The sequencing used CD4+ or CD8+ T cells sorted from blood, collected in a trial of the OX40 agonist ivuxolimab. The receptors shown here come from an adult with an advanced solid tumor such as melanoma, head and neck, liver or kidney cancer. Both conserved end residues are trimmed from each CDR3.

V | CDR3
TRBV19 | ASSMGLAGTDTQY
TRBV6-5 | ASRISRGNSPLH
TRBV19 | ASRLGGGSHQPQH
TRBV7-7 | ASSLSTHGEQF
TRBV4-2 | ASSQESLAPGRLSSGNTIY
TRBV6-6 | ASSYSGQTYGYT
TRBV28 | ASIQGAQNNQPQH
TRBV7-2 | ASSLTGSGPNTIY
TRBV9 | ASSVESRTETQY
TRBV9 | ASSVDPSSAGELF
TRBV10-3 | AISRTGDTEAF
TRBV28 | ASKRYEQY
TRBV28 | ASKVGGESTEAF
TRBV7-2 | ASSPGGGNQPQH
TRBV5-4 | ASSFLGDSYGYT
TRBV5-4 | ATDRGRSGANVLT
TRBV5-4 | ASSLKQGNLPLPYEQY
TRBV29-1 | SVSQGNQPQH
TRBV6-5 | ASSPGGVGKLF
TRBV28 | ASRQDRGLSYEQY
TRBV7-3 | ASSFDRGEYNEQF
TRBV2 | ASRLGAQY
TRBV4-3 | ASSQVPWQPQH
TRBV30 | AWSVMDRVNTEAF
TRBV5-4 | ASSAGGATGGANVLT
TRBV5-1 | ASSLGGSFGNYGYT
TRBV5-5 | ASSSLNNQPQH
TRBV10-2 | ASSERTGNTEAF
TRBV4-1 | ASSQGLAGGAYEQY
TRBV7-7 | ASSLGQGLGELF
TRBV7-9 | ASSWVAANEQF
TRBV2 | ASSPTGVGYT
TRBV11-2 | ASSSYKDRGRTGELF
TRBV10-3 | AISSSSSGNTIY
TRBV10-3 | AISDIKSRDTTYYEQY
TRBV5-4 | ASSVTSEQY
TRBV18 | ASSAQGRGNQPQH
TRBV7-2 | ASSLQQGGNQPQH
TRBV7-3 | ASSSRLTGADTQY
TRBV7-9 | ASRATRQETQY
TRBV30 | AWSNEAGRINNSPLH
TRBV30 | AWSDKGAGNTIY
TRBV11-3 | ASSRDRVNTGELF
TRBV6-6 | ASRKETAGELF
TRBV6-1 | ASRSGTKANYGYT
TRBV18 | ASSPGITYEQY
TRBV28 | ASSLPGGGSNQPQH
TRBV2 | ASSPRGELF
TRBV29-1 | SVLTFRYEQY
TRBV19 | ASSPSGLRNTEAF
TRBV7-8 | ASSPRPEPYEQY
TRBV7-2 | ASSSTGMGEQY
TRBV5-1 | ASKNPMNTEAF
TRBV14 | ASSQLGEGRQY